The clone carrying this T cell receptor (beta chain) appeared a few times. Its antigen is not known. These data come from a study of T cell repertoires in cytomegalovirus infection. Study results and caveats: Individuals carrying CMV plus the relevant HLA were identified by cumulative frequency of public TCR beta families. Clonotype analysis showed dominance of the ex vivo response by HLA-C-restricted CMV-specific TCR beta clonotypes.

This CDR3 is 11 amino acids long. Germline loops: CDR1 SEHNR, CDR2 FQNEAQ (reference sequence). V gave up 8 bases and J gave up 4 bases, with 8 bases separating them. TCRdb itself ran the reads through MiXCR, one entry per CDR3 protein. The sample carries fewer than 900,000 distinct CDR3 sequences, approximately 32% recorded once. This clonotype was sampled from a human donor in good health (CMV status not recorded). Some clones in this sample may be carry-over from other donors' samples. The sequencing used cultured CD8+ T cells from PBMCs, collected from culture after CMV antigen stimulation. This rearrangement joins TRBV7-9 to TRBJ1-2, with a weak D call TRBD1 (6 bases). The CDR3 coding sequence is TGTGCCAGCCGGGACATCTATGGCTACACCTTC. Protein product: CASRDIYGYTF.